This TCR beta chain was captured in a study of CD8+ T cells in alopecia areata. Findings and caveats of the study: Scalp clonality and expanded CD8+ clones among the top 100 showed significant decreases with tofacitinib. One nonresponder leaves baseline CD8+ expansion's link to response uncertain. Many expanded lesional clones remained in scalp and blood on tofacitinib.

Noted treatment: oral pan-JAK inhibitor, 5-10 mg twice daily. Lesional scalp tissue (obtained by punch biopsy) and peripheral blood were collected from alopecia areata patients. Germline-derived CDR1 and CDR2 are SQVTM and ANQGSEA. This CDR3 is built from 12 residues. V lost 5 bases, J lost 8 bases, and 15 bases lay in between. Note on this clone: The antigen is not known.

TCR sequencing used cDNA made by reverse transcription of extracted RNA. Assay: immunoSEQ multiplex PCR; the TCRdb copy retains only in-frame clones and omits some. This sample carries approximately 220,000 clones, roughly two fifths of them seen once, and the ten largest clones take 0.48%. J is TRBJ1-2 and V is TRBV29-1, with D maybe TRBD1 (6 bases). This TCR derives from a human donor with alopecia areata. Source: CD4+ T cells sorted from blood, taken between weeks 30 and 35, from a patient treated with tofacitinib. The CDR3 protein is CSVTQGREGYTF. CDR3 bases: TGCAGCGTTACACAGGGTCGGGAGGGCTACACCTTC.